The clone carrying this T cell receptor (beta chain) was seen ten or more times. The CDR3 contains 13 residues. CDR1 and CDR2 (germline): MNHEY, SVGAGI. The V end was cut by 6 bases, the J end by 2 bases, with 11 bases between. TCRdb fed the RT-PCR reads into MiXCR, producing one record per CDR3 protein. The table records about 680,000 distinct CDR3 sequences, more than 13% of them present only once. The chain has TRBV6-5 and TRBJ2-7; D gene uncertain. Sequenced material: memory CD4+ T cells from blood. This receptor was taken from a female donor in good health, serving as a healthy control. DNA of the CDR3: TGTGCCAGCAGACAGCAAACCCCCTACGAGCAGTACTTC. Its protein is CASRQQTPYEQYF.